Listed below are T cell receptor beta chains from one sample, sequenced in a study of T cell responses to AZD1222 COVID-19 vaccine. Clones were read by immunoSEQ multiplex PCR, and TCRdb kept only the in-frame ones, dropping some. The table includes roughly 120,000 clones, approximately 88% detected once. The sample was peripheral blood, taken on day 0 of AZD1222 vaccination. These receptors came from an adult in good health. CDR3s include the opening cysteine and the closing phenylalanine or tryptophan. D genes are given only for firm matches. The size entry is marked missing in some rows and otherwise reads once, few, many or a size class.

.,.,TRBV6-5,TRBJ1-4,CASSYSRTYEKLFF,TGTGCCAGCAGTTACTCCCGAACCTATGAAAAACTGTTTTTT
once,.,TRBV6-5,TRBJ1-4,CASRLSLSNEKLFF,TGTGCCAGCAGACTGTCCCTCTCTAATGAAAAACTGTTTTTT
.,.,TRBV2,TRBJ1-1,CASRYRGKKIAEAFF,TGTGCCAGCAGGTACCGGGGAAAGAAAATCGCTGAAGCTTTCTTT
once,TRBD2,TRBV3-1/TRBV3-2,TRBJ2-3,CASSPGVAGASDTQYF,TGTGCCAGCAGCCCCGGGGTAGCGGGGGCATCAGATACGCAGTATTTT
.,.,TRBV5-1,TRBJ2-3,CASSLEGRQHTDTQYF,TGCGCCAGCAGCTTGGAAGGTCGTCAGCACACAGATACGCAGTATTTT
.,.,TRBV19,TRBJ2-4,CASSMGVTKNIQYF,TGTGCCAGTAGTATGGGTGTGACCAAAAACATTCAGTACTTC
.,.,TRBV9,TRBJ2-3,CASSVARSTDTQYF,TGTGCCAGCAGCGTAGCCAGGAGCACAGATACGCAGTATTTT
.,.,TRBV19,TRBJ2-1,CASKERVGEQFF,TGTGCCAGTAAGGAGCGAGTAGGTGAGCAGTTCTTC
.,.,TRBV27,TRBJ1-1,CASSTYARGNTEAFF,TGTGCCAGCAGTACCTATGCCAGGGGGAACACTGAAGCTTTCTTT
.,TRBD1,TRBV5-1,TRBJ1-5,CASSLGQSNQPQHF,TGCGCCAGCAGCCTGGGACAGAGCAATCAGCCCCAGCATTTT
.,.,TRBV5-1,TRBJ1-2,CASRVGGQNYGYTF,TGCGCCAGCAGGGTCGGAGGTCAGAACTATGGCTACACCTTC
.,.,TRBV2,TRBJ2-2,CASATDYTGELFF,TGTGCCAGCGCGACAGATTATACCGGGGAGCTGTTTTTT
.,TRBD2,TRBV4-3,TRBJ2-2,CASSQQPSGGNTGELFF,TGCGCCAGCAGCCAACAGCCTAGCGGGGGGAACACCGGGGAGCTGTTTTTT
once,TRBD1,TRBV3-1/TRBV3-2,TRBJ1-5,CASSQGGQGVSNQPQHF,TGTGCCAGCAGCCAAGGCGGACAGGGGGTTAGCAATCAGCCCCAGCATTTT
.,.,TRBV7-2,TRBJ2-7,CASSLAASVPSYEQYF,TGTGCCAGCAGCTTAGCGGCGTCGGTGCCCTCCTACGAGCAGTACTTC
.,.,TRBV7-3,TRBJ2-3,CASSQTGVGTDTQYF,TGTGCCAGCAGCCAAACGGGAGTCGGCACAGATACGCAGTATTTT
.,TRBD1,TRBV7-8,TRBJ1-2,CASSLAGTDYGYTF,TGTGCCAGCAGCTTAGCCGGGACAGACTATGGCTACACCTTC
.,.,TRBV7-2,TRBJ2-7,CASSPQGSPYEQYF,TGTGCCAGCAGCCCACAGGGTTCTCCCTACGAGCAGTACTTC
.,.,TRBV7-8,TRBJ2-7,CASSTRSGGNPSDEQYF,TGTGCCAGCAGCACCAGGTCAGGGGGGAACCCCTCGGACGAGCAGTACTTC
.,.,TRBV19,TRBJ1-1,CASSMAGYNTEAFF,TGTGCCAGTAGTATGGCGGGGTACAACACTGAAGCTTTCTTT
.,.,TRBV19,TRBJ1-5,CASSMSSYSNQPQHF,TGTGCCAGTAGTATGTCCAGCTATAGCAATCAGCCCCAGCATTTT
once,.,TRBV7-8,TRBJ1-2,CASSFSPAHTNYGYTF,TGTGCCAGCAGCTTTTCTCCGGCGCATACTAACTATGGCTACACCTTC
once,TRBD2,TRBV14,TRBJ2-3,CASSLGGGTTDTQYF,TGTGCCAGCAGCCTAGGCGGGGGGACCACAGATACGCAGTATTTT
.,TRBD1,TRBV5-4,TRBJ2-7,CASSWGDRGRDEQYF,TGTGCCAGCAGCTGGGGGGACAGGGGGAGAGACGAGCAGTACTTC
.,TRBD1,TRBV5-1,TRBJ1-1,CASSNQGAGGTEAFF,TGCGCCAGCAGCAACCAGGGGGCAGGAGGTACTGAAGCTTTCTTT
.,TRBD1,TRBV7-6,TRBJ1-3,CASRSTGALSSGNTIYF,TGTGCCAGCAGGTCAACAGGGGCCCTGAGCTCTGGAAACACCATATATTTT
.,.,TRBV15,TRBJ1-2,CATSRDRGGRYGYTF,TGTGCCACCAGCAGAGATCGAGGAGGGCGCTATGGCTACACCTTC
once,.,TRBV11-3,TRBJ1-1,CASSLDQNTEAFF,TGTGCCAGCAGCTTAGATCAGAACACTGAAGCTTTCTTT
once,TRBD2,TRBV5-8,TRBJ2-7,CASSRGGRYEQYF,TGTGCCAGCAGCCGCGGGGGGAGGTACGAGCAGTACTTC
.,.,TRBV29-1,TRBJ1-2,CSVAHSNYGYTF,TGCAGCGTTGCACACTCTAACTATGGCTACACCTTC
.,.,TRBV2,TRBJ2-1,CASSEWGQSSLAEEQFF,TGTGCCAGCAGTGAATGGGGGCAGTCCTCACTAGCTGAGGAGCAGTTCTTC
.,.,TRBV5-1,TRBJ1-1,CASSLGIPNTEAFF,TGCGCCAGCAGCTTGGGGATACCGAACACTGAAGCTTTCTTT
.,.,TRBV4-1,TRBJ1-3,CASSPSTGLSGNTIYF,TGCGCCAGCAGCCCCTCGACAGGCCTCTCTGGAAACACCATATATTTT
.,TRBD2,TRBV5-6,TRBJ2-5,CASSLPSGGLRETQYF,TGTGCCAGCAGCTTACCTAGCGGGGGGCTGAGAGAGACCCAGTACTTC
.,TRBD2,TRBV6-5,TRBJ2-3,CASRFSGGADTQYF,TGTGCCAGCAGATTCAGCGGGGGGGCAGATACGCAGTATTTT
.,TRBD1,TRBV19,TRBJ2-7,CASSMPGTGPGGGEQYF,TGTGCCAGTAGTATGCCGGGGACAGGGCCCGGCGGGGGCGAGCAGTACTTC
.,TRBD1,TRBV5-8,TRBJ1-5,CASSLMDRAQHF,TGTGCCAGCAGCTTAATGGACAGGGCCCAGCATTTT
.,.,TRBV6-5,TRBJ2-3,CASSYQTGRGTDTQYF,TGTGCCAGCAGTTACCAGACTGGTCGAGGCACAGATACGCAGTATTTT
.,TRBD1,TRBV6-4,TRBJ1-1,CASRSGQGEGTEAFF,TGTGCCAGCAGGTCGGGACAGGGCGAGGGAACTGAAGCTTTCTTT
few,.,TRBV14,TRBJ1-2,CASSQEQAHSYGYTF,TGTGCCAGCAGCCAAGAACAGGCCCACTCCTATGGCTACACCTTC
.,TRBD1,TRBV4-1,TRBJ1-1,CASSQDRYRGAEAFF,TGCGCCAGCAGCCAAGATCGGTACAGGGGAGCTGAAGCTTTCTTT
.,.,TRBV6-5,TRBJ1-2,CASSPSEGRYTF,TGTGCCAGCAGCCCCAGTGAGGGCCGCTACACCTTC
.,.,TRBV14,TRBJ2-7,CASSQVGPLEQYF,TGTGCCAGCAGCCAGGTAGGCCCGCTCGAGCAGTACTTC
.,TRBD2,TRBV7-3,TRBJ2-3,CASSAIAGGHSATQYF,TGTGCCAGCAGCGCCATAGCGGGGGGGCATTCGGCTACGCAGTATTTT
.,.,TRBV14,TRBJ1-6,CASSQVIGVNSPLHF,TGTGCCAGCAGCCAAGTAATAGGGGTAAATTCACCCCTCCACTTT
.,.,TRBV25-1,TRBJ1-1,CASSPMGGIEAFF,TGTGCCAGCAGCCCTATGGGGGGAATTGAAGCTTTCTTT
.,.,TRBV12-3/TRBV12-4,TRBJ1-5,CASSRSAQPQHF,TGTGCCAGCAGCCGGTCGGCTCAGCCCCAGCATTTT
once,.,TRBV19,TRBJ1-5,CASSTRRTSGVSQPQHF,TGTGCCAGTAGTACCCGTCGGACCTCGGGTGTCAGTCAGCCCCAGCATTTT
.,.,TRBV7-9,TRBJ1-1,CASSLDTPRGAAFF,TGTGCCAGCAGCTTAGATACCCCCCGGGGGGCAGCTTTCTTT
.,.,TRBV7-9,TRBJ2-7,CASSLGLVSEQYF,TGTGCCAGCAGCTTAGGGCTAGTAAGCGAGCAGTACTTC
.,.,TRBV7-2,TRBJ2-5,CASSQVYSETQYF,TGTGCCAGCAGCCAAGTCTATTCGGAGACCCAGTACTTC
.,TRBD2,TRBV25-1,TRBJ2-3,CASSGTSGGKTDTQYF,TGTGCCAGCAGTGGGACTAGCGGGGGGAAAACAGATACGCAGTATTTT